This T cell receptor beta chain was found in a study of T cell responses to AZD1222 COVID-19 vaccine. Whole-study context: Pooled together were second doses at about 4 or about 12 weeks.

This table comes from immunoSEQ multiplex PCR, and its TCRdb copy is limited to in-frame clones, with some not included. The data hold 150,000 to 200,000 clones, with 85% to 95% observed a single time. The study's findings and limits: The sample set comprised mostly white British donors with more females, and clonal diversity was possibly underestimated. Dominant at 160-218 and 743-854, vaccine-associated CD4 TCRs also spanned spike.

V was clipped by 4 bases and J by 3 bases; unmatched bases: 16. Germline loops: CDR1 LGHNA, CDR2 YNFKEQ. This CDR3 region has 18 residues. As for this clone: The antigen remains unidentified.

The V call is TRBV4-2, the J call TRBJ2-7; 9 nucleotides align to TRBD1. The origin of this receptor is an adult in good health. The material was peripheral blood, obtained on day 0 of AZD1222 vaccination. In DNA form, the CDR3 reads TGTGCCAGCAGCCGAAGAGCTAGAACGACAGGGGGTTTCTACGAGCAGTACTTC. Translated, it gives CASSRRARTTGGFYEQYF.